The rows below give T cell receptor beta chains drawn from one sample of a study of Graves' ophthalmopathy and Graves' hyperthyroidism. TCRdb re-called the multiplex PCR reads with MiXCR, one entry per CDR3 protein. The table includes 340,000 or so distinct CDR3 sequences, 15% to 20% detected once. The sample taken for sequencing was peripheral blood. The receptors stem from an adult man with Graves' ophthalmopathy. The CDR3 runs from the conserved cysteine through the conserved F or W. D genes are given only for firm matches.

V | D | CDR3
TRBV7-6 | . | CASSLARSAATEAFF
TRBV30 | . | CAWSVLVDREHYEQYF
TRBV20-1 | TRBD1 | CGARRGDRVSQPQHF
TRBV6-1 | TRBD1 | CASSASTGQRDTQYF
TRBV4-3 | . | CASSQDSIQATNYGYTF
TRBV20-1 | . | CSERPNSIETQYF
TRBV4-1 | . | CASSQALGDIPYEQYF
TRBV30 | TRBD2 | CAWGGVIQAGELFF
TRBV2 | . | CASSVWDKSYEQYF
TRBV12-3/TRBV12-4 | TRBD1 | CASSLDPGQGLETQYF
TRBV28 | . | CASSLIGQWGGYTF
TRBV5-1 | . | CASSLVGKKNTGELFF
TRBV10-3 | . | CAIARWQDTEAFF